This entry lists 3 T cell receptor beta chains sequenced from one sample in a study of blood T cell repertoires in COVID-19. Sequenced by immunoSEQ multiplex PCR; TCRdb stores in-frame clones only, minus some. The sample carries more than 150,000 clones, 65% to 85% recorded once. The source material was PBMCs or T cells enriched from blood (not recorded which). These receptors all come from a woman aged 60 to 75 who had recovered from COVID-19.

CDR3 bases: TGTGCCAGCTCACCGACTCCCTCTGCGGAAGCTGGCTACACCTTC. Residues: CASSPTPSAEAGYTF. The rearrangement links TRBV18 to TRBJ1-2; D is ambiguous. This CDR3 has 15 amino acids. The germline V gene has CDR1 KGHSH and CDR2 LQKENI. V gave up 3 bases and J gave up 7 bases, with 18 bases separating them.

A word on this clone: This sample includes further DNA sequences coding for the same CDR3. The chain joins TRBV27 to TRBJ2-7, with TRBD1 matching 10 bases. The CDR3 spans 15 residues. From germline, CDR1 is MNHEY and CDR2 SMNVEV (reference sequence). The V gene end was trimmed by 4 bases and the J gene end by 1 base; junction bases not matched to a gene: 4. The CDR3 sequence is CASSSGQGLSYEQYF. The CDR3 bases are TGTGCCAGCAGTTCGGGACAGGGGCTTTCCTACGAGCAGTACTTC.

This clone has just a few counts. The genes are TRBV2 and TRBJ1-1; maybe TRBD1 (6 bases). V was shortened by 6 bases and J by 2 bases, with 10 bases between the two germline ends. This CDR3 is 13 amino acids long. CDR1 and CDR2 (germline): SNHLY, FYNNEI. CDR3 amino acids: CASRQTGNTEAFF. The DNA for the CDR3 is TGTGCCAGCAGACAGACAGGAAACACTGAAGCTTTCTTT.